This T cell receptor beta chain was identified in a study of human T cells and chemical hapten exposure. Study summary: Alopecia areata, totalis or universalis was found in mostly female patients.

CDR3 length: 15 amino acids. Germline-derived CDR1 and CDR2 are MGHRA and YSYEKL. Trimming took off 0 bases at V and 5 bases at J, with 10 bases between the two ends. From the RACE reads, TCRdb called clonotypes with MiXCR, one entry per CDR3 protein. Of approximately 160,000 distinct CDR3 sequences detected, about 30% appear once; the ten largest clones hold around 2.3%. This clonotype was recorded many times. The sample's time point: patch test 3, about 24 weeks after DPC sensitization. The treatment is: therapeutic diphenylcyclopropenone sensitization with weekly scalp DPC. The V gene is TRBV4-1, the J gene TRBJ1-4; D may be TRBD1 (6 bases). The source material was whole blood, sampled in connection with sensitization to the hapten diphenylcyclopropenone (DPC). This TCR came from a woman aged 18 to 35 with alopecia areata. Some clones in this sample may be carry-over from other donors' samples. The CDR3 DNA sequence: TGCGCCAGCAGCCAAGATGAAGGGGGGAATGAAAAACTGTTTTTT. This encodes CASSQDEGGNEKLFF.